This is a list of T cell receptor beta chains from one sample in a study of T cell responses to AZD1222 COVID-19 vaccine. TCRdb's table, derived via immunoSEQ multiplex PCR, lists solely in-frame clones and lacks some. The sample shows some 150,000 clones, over 75% of them seen only once. Sequenced here: peripheral blood, sampled 28 days after the second dose of the MenACWY control vaccine. These receptors all come from an adult who received the MenACWY meningococcal vaccine as a control. The CDR3 runs from the conserved cysteine through the conserved F or W. Fields, in order: J gene, CDR3 length, clone size, D gene, V gene, CDR3 protein, CDR3 DNA. The D gene is left open where the match is weak. Clone size, where shown, is once, few, many, or a class for clones that have expanded.

TRBJ2-1	12	few	TRBD1	TRBV12-3/TRBV12-4	CASSFTGGEQFF	TGTGCCAGCAGTTTTACAGGGGGTGAGCAGTTCTTC
TRBJ2-1	13	once	-	TRBV27	CASRGDVYNEQFF	TGTGCCAGCAGAGGGGATGTCTACAATGAGCAGTTCTTC
TRBJ1-5	12	once	-	TRBV20-1	CSASSQYQPQHF	TGCAGTGCTAGTAGTCAGTATCAGCCCCAGCATTTT
TRBJ1-2	16	-	-	TRBV7-2	CASSLEWGALDYGYTF	TGTGCCAGCAGCTTAGAGTGGGGGGCCTTGGACTATGGCTACACCTTC
TRBJ1-2	13	-	-	TRBV27	CASSPSIGGGYTF	TGTGCCAGCAGTCCTTCCATAGGCGGGGGCTACACCTTC
TRBJ2-7	16	once	TRBD2	TRBV4-1	CASSRTGTSGSYEQYF	TGCGCCAGCAGCCGAACCGGGACTAGCGGGTCCTACGAGCAGTACTTC
TRBJ2-2	16	-	-	TRBV5-1	CASSPRTRSDTGELFF	TGCGCCAGCAGCCCTAGGACCCGAAGCGACACCGGGGAGCTGTTTTTT
TRBJ1-5	15	-	-	TRBV18	CASSPVGAGNQPQHF	TGTGCCAGCTCACCCGTAGGGGCGGGCAATCAGCCCCAGCATTTT
TRBJ1-1	12	once	-	TRBV29-1	CSVNGLGTEAFF	TGCAGCGTGAACGGCCTGGGCACTGAAGCTTTCTTT
TRBJ1-5	17	-	TRBD1	TRBV27	CASRATGGSHSNQPQHF	TGTGCCAGCAGGGCGACAGGGGGCTCCCATAGCAATCAGCCCCAGCATTTT
TRBJ1-3	14	-	-	TRBV11-2	CASSAPNGGNTIYF	TGTGCCAGCAGCGCGCCCAACGGGGGAAACACCATATATTTT
TRBJ2-3	11	-	-	TRBV29-1	CSVDFTDTQYF	TGCAGCGTTGACTTCACAGATACGCAGTATTTT
TRBJ2-6	16	-	-	TRBV6-2/TRBV6-3	CASSYSRGSGANVLTF	TGTGCCAGCAGTTACTCGAGGGGATCTGGGGCCAACGTCCTGACTTTC
TRBJ1-5	14	-	-	TRBV4-3	CASSQEGGNQPQHF	TGCGCCAGCAGCCAAGAAGGGGGCAATCAGCCCCAGCATTTT
TRBJ1-6	14	-	TRBD1	TRBV5-6	CASSYGQGNSPLHF	TGTGCCAGCAGTTATGGACAGGGGAATTCACCCCTCCACTTT
TRBJ1-3	14	-	-	TRBV5-1	CASSPANSGNTIYF	TGCGCCAGCAGCCCCGCCAACTCTGGAAACACCATATATTTT
TRBJ1-2	16	few	-	TRBV27	CASSFDGGAPNYGYTF	TGTGCCAGCAGTTTCGATGGGGGCGCCCCGAACTATGGCTACACCTTC
TRBJ2-2	15	-	-	TRBV5-1	CASSPLDRPTGELFF	TGCGCCAGCAGCCCACTGGACAGACCCACCGGGGAGCTGTTTTTT
TRBJ1-1	15	-	-	TRBV19	CASSIVQGLNTEAFF	TGTGCCAGTAGTATAGTACAGGGCTTGAACACTGAAGCTTTCTTT
TRBJ2-4	14	-	-	TRBV6-2/TRBV6-3	CASSNPLGKNIQYF	TGTGCCAGCAGCAATCCCCTGGGCAAAAACATTCAGTACTTC
TRBJ2-7	13	-	-	TRBV13	CASSLRISYEQYF	TGTGCCAGCAGCCTACGAATCTCCTACGAGCAGTACTTC
TRBJ2-2	12	-	-	TRBV10-1	CASSEGVGELFF	TGCGCCAGCAGTGAGGGGGTCGGGGAGCTGTTTTTT
TRBJ1-1	15	-	TRBD1	TRBV5-4	CASSLWTGGYTEAFF	TGTGCCAGCAGCTTGTGGACAGGGGGGTACACTGAAGCTTTCTTT
TRBJ2-2	18	once	TRBD1	TRBV5-1	CASSLVAGQGKSAGELFF	TGCGCCAGCAGCTTGGTAGCGGGACAGGGGAAGTCGGCCGGGGAGCTGTTTTTT
TRBJ2-2	16	once	-	TRBV11-1	CASSFRPNHLNGELFF	TGTGCCAGCAGCTTTAGGCCAAACCATCTCAACGGGGAGCTGTTTTTT
TRBJ1-1	14	-	-	TRBV13	CASRNRLSGTEAFF	TGTGCCAGCAGGAACAGGCTCTCGGGGACTGAAGCTTTCTTT
TRBJ1-5	15	-	-	TRBV28	CASSSGFRGNQPQHF	TGTGCCAGCAGTTCAGGGTTTCGGGGCAATCAGCCCCAGCATTTT
TRBJ1-1	13	-	-	TRBV6-5	CASSYFAHTEAFF	TGTGCCAGCAGTTACTTCGCCCACACTGAAGCTTTCTTT
TRBJ2-1	15	-	-	TRBV5-8	CASSLWVGSYNEQFF	TGTGCCAGCAGCTTGTGGGTCGGATCCTACAATGAGCAGTTCTTC
TRBJ1-6	12	once	-	TRBV5-1	CASSLGNSPLHF	TGCGCCAGCAGCTTGGGAAATTCACCCCTCCACTTT
TRBJ2-5	14	-	-	TRBV10-2	CASSDIGDEGTQYF	TGCGCCAGCAGTGATATAGGGGACGAAGGGACCCAGTACTTC
TRBJ2-7	15	many	-	TRBV6-5	CASSYSSLGSYEQYF	TGTGCCAGCAGTTACTCGAGTCTCGGGTCCTACGAGCAGTACTTC
TRBJ2-1	14	-	-	TRBV3-1/TRBV3-2	CASSQDLTTREQFF	TGTGCCAGCAGCCAAGACCTGACAACGCGAGAGCAGTTCTTC
TRBJ2-7	12	-	-	TRBV7-9	CASSQGAYEQYF	TGTGCCAGCAGCCAGGGCGCCTACGAGCAGTACTTC